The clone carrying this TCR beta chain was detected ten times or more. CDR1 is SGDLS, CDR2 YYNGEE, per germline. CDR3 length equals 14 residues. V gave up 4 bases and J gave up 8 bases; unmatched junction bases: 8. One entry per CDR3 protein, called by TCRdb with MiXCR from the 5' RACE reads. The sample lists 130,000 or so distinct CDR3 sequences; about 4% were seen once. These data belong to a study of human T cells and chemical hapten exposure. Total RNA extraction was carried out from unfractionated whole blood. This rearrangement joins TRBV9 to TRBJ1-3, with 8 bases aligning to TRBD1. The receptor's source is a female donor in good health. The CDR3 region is CASSLGTGGDTIYF. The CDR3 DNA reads TGTGCCAGCAGCTTAGGAACAGGGGGTGACACCATATATTTT. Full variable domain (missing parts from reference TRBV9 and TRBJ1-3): DSGVTQTPKHLITATGQRVTLRCSPRSGDLSVYWYQQSLDQGLQFLIQYYNGEERAKGNILERFSAQQFPDLHSELNLSSLELGDSALYFCASSLGTGGDTIYFGEGSWLTVV.